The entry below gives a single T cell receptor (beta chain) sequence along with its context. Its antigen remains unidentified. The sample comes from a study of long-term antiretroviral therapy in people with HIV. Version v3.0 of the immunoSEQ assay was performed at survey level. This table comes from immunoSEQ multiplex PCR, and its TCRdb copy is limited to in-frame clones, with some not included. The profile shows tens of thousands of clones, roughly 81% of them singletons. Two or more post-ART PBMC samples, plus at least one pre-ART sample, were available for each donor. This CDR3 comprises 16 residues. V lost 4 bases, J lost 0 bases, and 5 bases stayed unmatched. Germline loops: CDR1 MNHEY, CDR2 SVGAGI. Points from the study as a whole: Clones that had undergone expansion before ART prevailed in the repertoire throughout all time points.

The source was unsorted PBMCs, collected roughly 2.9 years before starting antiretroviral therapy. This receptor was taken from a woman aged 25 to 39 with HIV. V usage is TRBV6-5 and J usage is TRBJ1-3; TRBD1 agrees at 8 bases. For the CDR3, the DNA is TGTGCCAGCAGTTCGGGGACAGGACACTCTGGAAACACCATATATTTT. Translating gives CASSSGTGHSGNTIYF.